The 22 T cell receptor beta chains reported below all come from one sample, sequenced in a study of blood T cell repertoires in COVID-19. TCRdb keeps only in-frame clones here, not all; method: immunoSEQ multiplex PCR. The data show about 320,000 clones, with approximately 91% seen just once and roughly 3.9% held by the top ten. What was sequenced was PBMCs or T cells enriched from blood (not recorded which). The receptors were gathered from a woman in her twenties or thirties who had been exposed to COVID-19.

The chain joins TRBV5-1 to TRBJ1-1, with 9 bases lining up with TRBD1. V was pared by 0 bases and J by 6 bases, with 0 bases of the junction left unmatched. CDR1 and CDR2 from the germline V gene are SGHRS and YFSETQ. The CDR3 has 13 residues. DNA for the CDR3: TGCGCCAGCAGCTTGGGGGACAGGGCTGAAGCTTTCTTT. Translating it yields CASSLGDRAEAFF.

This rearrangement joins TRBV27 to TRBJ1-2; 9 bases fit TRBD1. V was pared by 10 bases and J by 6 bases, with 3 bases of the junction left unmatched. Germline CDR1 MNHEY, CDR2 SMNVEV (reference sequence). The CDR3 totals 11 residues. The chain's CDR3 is CATTGGDGYTF. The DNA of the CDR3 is TGTGCCACCACAGGGGGCGATGGCTACACCTTC.

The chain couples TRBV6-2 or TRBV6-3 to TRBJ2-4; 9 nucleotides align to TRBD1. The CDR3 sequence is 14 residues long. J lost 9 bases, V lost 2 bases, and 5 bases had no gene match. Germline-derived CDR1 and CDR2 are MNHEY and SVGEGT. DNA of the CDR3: TGTGCCAGCAGTTACGCCACAGGGGGCGGCATTCAGTACTTC. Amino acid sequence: CASSYATGGGIQYF.

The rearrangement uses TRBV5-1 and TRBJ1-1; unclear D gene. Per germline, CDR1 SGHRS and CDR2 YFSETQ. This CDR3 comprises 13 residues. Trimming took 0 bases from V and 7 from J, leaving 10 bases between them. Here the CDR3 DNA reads TGCGCCAGCAGCTTGGCCACTTCGGGTGAAGCTTTCTTT. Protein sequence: CASSLATSGEAFF.

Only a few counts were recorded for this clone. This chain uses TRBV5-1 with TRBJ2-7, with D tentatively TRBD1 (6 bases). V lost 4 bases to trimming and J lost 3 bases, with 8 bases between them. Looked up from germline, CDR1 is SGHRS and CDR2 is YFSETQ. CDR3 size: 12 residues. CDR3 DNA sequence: TGCGCCAGCAGCATGGACAGCTACGAGCAGTACTTC. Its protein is CASSMDSYEQYF.

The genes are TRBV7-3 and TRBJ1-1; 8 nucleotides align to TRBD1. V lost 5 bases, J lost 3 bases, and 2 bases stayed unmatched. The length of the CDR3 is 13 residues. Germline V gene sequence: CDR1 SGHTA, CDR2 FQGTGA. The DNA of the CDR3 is TGTGCCAGCAGCAAGGACAGGGACACTGAAGCTTTCTTT. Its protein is CASSKDRDTEAFF.

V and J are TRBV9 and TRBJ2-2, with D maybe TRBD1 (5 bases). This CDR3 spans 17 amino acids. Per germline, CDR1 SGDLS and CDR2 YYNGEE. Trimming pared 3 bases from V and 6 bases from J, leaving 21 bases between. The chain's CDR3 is CASSAITGKGIAGELFF. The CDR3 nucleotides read TGTGCCAGCAGCGCCATAACAGGAAAGGGTATCGCCGGGGAGCTGTTTTTT.

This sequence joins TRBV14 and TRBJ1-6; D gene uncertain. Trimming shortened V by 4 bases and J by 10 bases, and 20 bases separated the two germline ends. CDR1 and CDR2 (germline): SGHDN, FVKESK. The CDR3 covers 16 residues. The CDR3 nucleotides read TGTGCCAGCAGCCGAGGCCAGCCCTTAGTAGGATCACCCCTCCACTTT. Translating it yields CASSRGQPLVGSPLHF.

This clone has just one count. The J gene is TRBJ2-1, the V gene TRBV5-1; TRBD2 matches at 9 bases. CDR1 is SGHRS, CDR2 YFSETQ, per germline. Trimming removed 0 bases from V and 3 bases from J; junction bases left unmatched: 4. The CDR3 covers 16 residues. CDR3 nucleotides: TGCGCCAGCAGCTTGGCCAGCGGGGGGATCTACAATGAGCAGTTCTTC. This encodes CASSLASGGIYNEQFF.

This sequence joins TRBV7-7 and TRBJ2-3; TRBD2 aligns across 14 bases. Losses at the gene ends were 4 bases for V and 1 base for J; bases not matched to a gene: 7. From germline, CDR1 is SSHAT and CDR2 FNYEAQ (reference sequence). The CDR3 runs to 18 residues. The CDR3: CASSSGTSGGGGTDTQYF. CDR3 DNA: TGTGCCAGCAGCTCCGGGACTAGCGGGGGCGGAGGCACAGATACGCAGTATTTT.

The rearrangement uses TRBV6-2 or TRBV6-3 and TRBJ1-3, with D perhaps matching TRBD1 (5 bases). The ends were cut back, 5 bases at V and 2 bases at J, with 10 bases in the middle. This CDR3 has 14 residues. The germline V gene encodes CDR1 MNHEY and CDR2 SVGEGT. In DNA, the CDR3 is TGTGCCAGCAGTCGCATGGGGCCTGGAAACACCATATATTTT. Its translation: CASSRMGPGNTIYF.

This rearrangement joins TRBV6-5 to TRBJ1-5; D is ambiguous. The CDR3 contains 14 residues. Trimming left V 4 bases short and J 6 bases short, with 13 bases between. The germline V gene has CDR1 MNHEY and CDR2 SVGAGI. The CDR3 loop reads CASSFRELGQPQHF. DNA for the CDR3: TGTGCCAGCAGTTTCCGTGAACTAGGTCAGCCCCAGCATTTT.

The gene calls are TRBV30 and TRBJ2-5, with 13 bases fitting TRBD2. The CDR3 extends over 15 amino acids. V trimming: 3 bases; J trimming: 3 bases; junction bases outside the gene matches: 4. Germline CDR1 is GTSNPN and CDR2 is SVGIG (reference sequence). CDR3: CAWRHGLAGEETQYF. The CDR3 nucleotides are TGTGCCTGGAGGCACGGACTAGCGGGGGAAGAGACCCAGTACTTC.

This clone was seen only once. The CDR3 here is CAISEPKTGGGEKLFF. The CDR3 nucleotides are TGTGCCATCAGTGAGCCAAAAACAGGGGGCGGTGAAAAACTGTTTTTT. The chain combines TRBV10-3 with TRBJ1-4; TRBD1 matches at 9 bases. Germline loops: CDR1 ENHRY, CDR2 SYGVKD. Losses at the gene ends were 2 bases for V and 7 bases for J; bases not matched to a gene: 8. The CDR3 is 16 amino acids.

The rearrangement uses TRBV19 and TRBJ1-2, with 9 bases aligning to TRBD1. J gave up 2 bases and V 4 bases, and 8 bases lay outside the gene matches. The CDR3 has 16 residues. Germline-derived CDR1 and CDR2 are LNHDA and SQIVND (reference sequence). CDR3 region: CASSRGPGTGNYGYTF. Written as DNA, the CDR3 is TGTGCCAGTAGTAGAGGGCCGGGGACAGGGAACTATGGCTACACCTTC.

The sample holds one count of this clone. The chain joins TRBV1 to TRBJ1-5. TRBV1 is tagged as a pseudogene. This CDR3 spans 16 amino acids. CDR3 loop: CTSSRAGSYSNQPQHF. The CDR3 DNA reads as TGCACCAGCAGCCGGGCGGGGAGTTATAGCAATCAGCCCCAGCATTTT.

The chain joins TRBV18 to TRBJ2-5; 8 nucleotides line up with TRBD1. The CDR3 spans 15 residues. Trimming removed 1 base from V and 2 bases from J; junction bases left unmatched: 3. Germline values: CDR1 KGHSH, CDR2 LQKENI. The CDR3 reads CASSPRGQGQETQYF. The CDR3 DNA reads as TGTGCCAGCTCACCACGAGGACAGGGACAAGAGACCCAGTACTTC.

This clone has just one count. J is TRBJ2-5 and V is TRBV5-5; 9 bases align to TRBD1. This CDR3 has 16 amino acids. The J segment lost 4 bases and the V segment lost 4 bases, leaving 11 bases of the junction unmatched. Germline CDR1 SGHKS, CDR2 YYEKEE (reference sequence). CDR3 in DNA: TGTGCCAGCAGCCCTGGGCACAGGGGGCAGGTAGAGACCCAGTACTTC. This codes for CASSPGHRGQVETQYF.

The CDR3 here is CASSPHRRGPTSEAFF. CDR3 DNA: TGTGCCAGTAGTCCACACCGCAGGGGGCCGACCTCTGAAGCTTTCTTT. This chain joins TRBV19 and TRBJ1-1, with 8 positions matching TRBD1. CDR3 size: 16 residues. Germline assignment: CDR1 LNHDA and CDR2 SQIVND (reference sequence). With 5 bases clipped from V and 6 bases from J, the junction kept 14 bases outside the gene matches.

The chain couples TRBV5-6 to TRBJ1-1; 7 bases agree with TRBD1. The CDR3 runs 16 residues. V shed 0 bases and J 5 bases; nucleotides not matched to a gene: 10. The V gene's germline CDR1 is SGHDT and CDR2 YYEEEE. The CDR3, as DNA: TGTGCCAGCAGCTTGGGGCAGGGGGAGCGATGGACTGAAGCTTTCTTT. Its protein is CASSLGQGERWTEAFF.

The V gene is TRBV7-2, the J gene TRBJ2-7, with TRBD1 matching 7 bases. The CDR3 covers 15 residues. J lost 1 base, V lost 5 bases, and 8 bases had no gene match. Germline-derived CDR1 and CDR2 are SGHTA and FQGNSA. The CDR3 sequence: CASSRQGLGSYEQYF. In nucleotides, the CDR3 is TGTGCCAGCAGCAGACAGGGTCTCGGGTCCTACGAGCAGTACTTC.

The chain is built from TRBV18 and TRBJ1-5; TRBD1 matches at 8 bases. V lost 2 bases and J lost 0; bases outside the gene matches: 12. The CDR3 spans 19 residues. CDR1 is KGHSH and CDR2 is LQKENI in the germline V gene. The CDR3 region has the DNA TGTGCCAGCTCACCAACCGGGACAGGACGTCTAAATAGCAATCAGCCCCAGCATTTT. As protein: CASSPTGTGRLNSNQPQHF.